The 21 T cell receptor beta chains listed next were all sequenced from one sample in a study of blood T cell repertoires in COVID-19 (dated by TCRdb to 2020 to 2021). Libraries were prepared through the immunoSEQ multiplex PCR assay. TCRdb's version of the immuneACCESS table is confined to in-frame rearrangements and falls short of the full clone set. An unresolved V gene accounts for under half of the shortfall where checked; the remainder is of unknown origin. The sample table contains 55,000 to 75,000 clones; only one count was recorded for about 73% of them. Roughly a third of the sample belongs to the ten largest clones. Material for sequencing was peripheral blood. Receptor source: a woman in her seventies with acute or convalescent COVID-19.

The chain employs TRBV7-8 and TRBJ1-2; possibly TRBD1 for D (6 bases). The CDR3 is 16 residues long. The germline V gene has CDR1 SGHVS and CDR2 FQNEAQ. Trimming removed 2 bases at V and 4 bases at J, with 17 bases between. CDR3 nucleotides: TGTGCCAGCAGCTTAAGACCCTCGGGACAAGTCTATGGCTACACCTTC. Protein product: CASSLRPSGQVYGYTF.

The CDR3 loop is CASSQEGFGGPRYGYTF. The CDR3 bases are TGTGCCAGCAGCCAAGAGGGCTTCGGGGGACCCCGATATGGCTACACCTTC. The chain uses TRBV3-1 (or the pseudogene TRBV3-2) and TRBJ1-2, with D possibly TRBD1 on 5 matching bases. The V gene's germline CDR1 is LGHDT and CDR2 YNNKEL (reference sequence). The CDR3 totals 17 residues. V was cut by 0 bases and J by 5 bases, with 19 bases left in between.

The chain employs TRBV20-1 and TRBJ2-1; the match to TRBD1 covers 8 bases. CDR3 length: 11 amino acids. Germline CDR1 is DFQATT and CDR2 is SNEGSKA (reference sequence). With 5 bases clipped from V and 14 bases from J, the junction kept 8 bases outside the gene matches. DNA of the CDR3: TGCAGTGCTTCCCGTGCGGGACAGGAGTTCTTC. Protein: CSASRAGQEFF.

This clone was counted a single time. V usage is TRBV5-4 and J usage is TRBJ2-5, with TRBD2 matching over 8 bases. Germline V gives CDR1 SGHNT, CDR2 YYREEE (reference sequence). This CDR3 contains 15 residues. V lost 2 bases to trimming and J lost 4 bases; unmatched junction nucleotides: 7. DNA for the CDR3: TGTGCCAGCAGCTTAGGGCTAGCGGGTTTAGAGACCCAGTACTTC. Its protein is CASSLGLAGLETQYF.

This chain connects TRBV30 to TRBJ1-5; D may be TRBD1 (5 bases). Deletions cut 5 bases from V and 6 bases from J, with 11 bases between. This CDR3 comprises 12 residues. Germline loops: CDR1 GTSNPN, CDR2 SVGIG (reference sequence). The CDR3 spells CAWSGSSQPQHF. In nucleotides, the CDR3 is TGTGCCTGGTCAGGGTCAAGTCAGCCCCAGCATTTT.

The chain links TRBV28 to TRBJ1-6, with no clear D. This CDR3 contains 13 residues. Germline CDR1 and CDR2: MDHEN and SYDVKM. V was cut by 7 bases and J by 7 bases, with 11 bases left in between. The DNA of the CDR3 is TGTGCCAGCAACGGGGAAGGGAATTCACCCCTCCACTTT. It yields the protein CASNGEGNSPLHF.

The V and J genes are TRBV15 and TRBJ1-3, with 8 bases that match TRBD1. Germline V gives CDR1 LNHNV, CDR2 YYDKDF (reference sequence). This CDR3 spans 16 amino acids. The V segment lost 2 bases and the J segment 4 bases; nucleotides outside the gene matches: 7. The DNA for the CDR3 is TGTGCCACCAGCAGACCGACAGGGGTTGGAGGAAACACCATATATTTT. This sequence encodes CATSRPTGVGGNTIYF.

V usage is TRBV5-6 and J usage is TRBJ2-1; possible D gene TRBD1, 6 bases. V lost 1 base, J lost 6 bases, and 14 bases lay in between. The germline CDR1 and CDR2 sequences are SGHDT and YYEEEE. CDR3 length: 15 residues. CDR3 nucleotide sequence: TGTGCCAGCAGCTTGATAGGCAGGGGTGGCAATGAGCAGTTCTTC. This codes for CASSLIGRGGNEQFF.

This clone has only a few counts. The chain recombines TRBV9 with TRBJ1-3, with a weak D call TRBD1 (5 bases). V lost 3 bases, J lost 2 bases, and 15 bases lay in between. Germline V lookup: CDR1 SGDLS, CDR2 YYNGEE. The CDR3 has 16 residues. In nucleotides, the CDR3 is TGTGCCAGCAGCGCCGACCCGCGGGGGGCTGGAAACACCATATATTTT. Amino acids: CASSADPRGAGNTIYF.

The chain recombines TRBV3-1 (or the pseudogene TRBV3-2) with TRBJ2-4; TRBD2 agrees at 8 bases. From germline, CDR1 is LGHDT and CDR2 YNNKEL (reference sequence). CDR3 size: 13 residues. The junction had 4 bases not matched to a gene; V was cut back by 8 bases and J by 4 bases. The CDR3 coding sequence is TGTGCCAGCCCGACTAGCGCTAAAAACATTCAGTACTTC. Its translation is CASPTSAKNIQYF.

The chain has TRBV9 and TRBJ2-7, with 9 nucleotides matching TRBD2. Unmatched junction bases numbered 8, after V lost 1 base and J lost 6 bases. Germline CDR1 reads SGDLS; CDR2 reads YYNGEE. This CDR3 comprises 15 residues. The CDR3 spells CASSVLAGGPVEQYF. As DNA, the CDR3 is TGTGCCAGCAGCGTACTGGCGGGAGGGCCTGTCGAGCAGTACTTC.

V gene TRBV27 combines with J gene TRBJ2-2, with D perhaps TRBD1 (6 bases). The V gene's germline CDR1 is MNHEY and CDR2 SMNVEV (reference sequence). V was shortened by 8 bases and J by 5 bases, with 15 bases between the two germline ends. The CDR3 is 14 amino acids. This CDR3 is CASRLGGGTGELFF. The CDR3 DNA follows: TGTGCCAGCCGTCTAGGGGGTGGGACCGGGGAGCTGTTTTTT.

The chain uses TRBV5-1 and TRBJ2-7, with TRBD2 as a possible D gene (5 bases). Germline-derived CDR1 and CDR2 are SGHRS and YFSETQ. There are 13 residues in the CDR3. The V and J ends lost 1 base and 3 bases respectively, with 8 bases between them. The CDR3 region has the DNA TGCGCCAGCAGCTTGCCTGGACTCTACGAGCAGTACTTC. It codes for CASSLPGLYEQYF. The complete variable domain, with remaining parts taken from reference TRBV5-1 and TRBJ2-7, reads KAGVTQTPRYLIKTRGQQVTLSCSPISGHRSVSWYQQTPGQGLQFLFEYFSETQRNKGNFPGRFSGRQFSNSRSEMNVSTLELGDSALYLCASSLPGLYEQYFGPGTRLTVT.

The chain couples TRBV10-3 to TRBJ1-1, with D hard to call. The CDR3 consists of 13 residues. V shed 4 bases and J shed 0 bases, with 6 bases lying between them. Germline V lookup: CDR1 ENHRY, CDR2 SYGVKD. CDR3 region: CAISGTVNTEAFF. In DNA, the CDR3 is TGTGCCATCAGTGGAACAGTGAACACTGAAGCTTTCTTT.

This sequence joins TRBV20-1 and TRBJ1-2; no firm D call. Germline V lookup: CDR1 DFQATT, CDR2 SNEGSKA (reference sequence). The germline V and J ends were trimmed by 3 bases and 5 bases, with 13 bases remaining between them. The CDR3 spans 13 residues. The CDR3 is CSASPPGSYGYTF. CDR3 in DNA: TGCAGTGCTAGTCCCCCGGGGTCGTATGGCTACACCTTC.

The J gene is TRBJ1-1, the V gene TRBV6-5; 10 nucleotides line up with TRBD1. Unmatched junction bases numbered 5, after V lost 4 bases and J lost 0 bases. CDR3 length equals 16 residues. CDR1 and CDR2 from the germline V gene are MNHEY and SVGAGI. The CDR3 bases are TGTGCCAGCAGTTCCAGACAGGGGGCCTTGAACACTGAAGCTTTCTTT. Amino acids: CASSSRQGALNTEAFF.

This clone has a single count. The V call is TRBV5-1, the J call TRBJ1-4, with D unresolved. The CDR3 consists of 14 residues. Trimming stripped 2 bases from V and 7 bases from J, with 12 bases between. Germline V gene lookup returns CDR1 SGHRS and CDR2 YFSETQ. In DNA, the CDR3 is TGCGCCAGCAGCTTCGGGAAAGTAGGTGAAAAACTGTTTTTT. As protein: CASSFGKVGEKLFF. Supplemented by reference TRBV5-1 and TRBJ1-4, the full variable domain reads KAGVTQTPRYLIKTRGQQVTLSCSPISGHRSVSWYQQTPGQGLQFLFEYFSETQRNKGNFPGRFSGRQFSNSRSEMNVSTLELGDSALYLCASSFGKVGEKLFFGSGTQLSVL.

This clone was seen once. V gene TRBV29-1 combines with J gene TRBJ2-2; perhaps TRBD2 as D (7 bases). The CDR3 length is 16 residues. V was shortened by 0 bases and J by 7 bases, with 18 bases between the two germline ends. Germline V lookup: CDR1 SQVTM, CDR2 ANQGSEA. DNA of the CDR3: TGCAGCGTTGAAGATCCAATGGGGGGGCCTGACGGGGAGCTGTTTTTT. This codes for CSVEDPMGGPDGELFF.

This clone has only one observation. This sequence joins TRBV5-1 and TRBJ1-1; TRBD1 matches 7 bases. CDR3 length equals 16 residues. Unmatched junction bases numbered 9, after V lost 0 bases and J lost 4 bases. Germline V CDR1 and CDR2: SGHRS, YFSETQ. The DNA for the CDR3 is TGCGCCAGCAGCTTGGGGGGTACAGGGGTGAGCACTGAAGCTTTCTTT. Amino acid sequence: CASSLGGTGVSTEAFF.

The chain carries TRBV12-3 or TRBV12-4 and TRBJ1-2; 7 bases are shared with TRBD1. The CDR3 is 13 amino acids. The ends lost 6 bases at V and 4 bases at J; junction bases unmatched: 5. The CDR3 region is CASSSTGRYGYTF. The DNA of the CDR3 is TGTGCCAGCAGCTCGACAGGGCGCTATGGCTACACCTTC.

J is TRBJ1-2 and V is TRBV5-1; D is perhaps TRBD1 (5 bases). The V and J ends lost 4 bases and 4 bases respectively, with 17 bases between them. The CDR3 runs 15 residues. The germline CDR1 and CDR2 sequences are SGHRS and YFSETQ. CDR3 residues: CASSPRGPAIYGYTF. The CDR3 region has the DNA TGCGCCAGCAGCCCTAGGGGTCCAGCGATCTATGGCTACACCTTC.